This T cell receptor (beta chain) is from a study of blood T cell repertoires in COVID-19. Seattle patient enrollment occurred during active infection, with longitudinal follow-up thereafter. Only in-frame clones appear in the TCRdb table, and some are missing; sequencing was by immunoSEQ multiplex PCR. In the table there are some 180,000 clones, just under 85% of which are singletons. The germline gives CDR1 MNHEY, CDR2 SVGAGI. The V end lost 2 bases, the J end lost 8 bases, and 13 bases lay between the germline ends. The length of the CDR3 is 14 residues. Sequences were obtained from peripheral blood. The rearrangement uses TRBV6-5 and TRBJ1-3; D might be TRBD1 (5 bases). This TCR came from a woman of 80 years or more with COVID-19, enrolled during active disease. CDR3: CASSYRALRDTIYF. CDR3 nucleotides: TGTGCCAGCAGTTACAGGGCCCTCAGGGACACCATATATTTT.